This note documents a single TCR beta chain sequence. The target antigen is unknown. The sample is drawn from a study of radiotherapy plus CTLA-4 blockade in lung cancer. Whole-study context: The study recorded objective responses in around 18% of patients and disease control in 31%.

CDR3 length: 15 residues. The V gene end was trimmed by 7 bases and the J gene end by 0 bases; junction bases not matched to a gene: 2. The V gene's germline CDR1 is SGHVS and CDR2 FQNEAQ. Broader study findings: TCR clones originating in tumors grew in number in blood after radiotherapy plus ipilimumab. Alongside interferon-beta, early blood T cell clone dynamics were reportedly the best predictor of response.

Clones were sequenced by immunoSEQ multiplex PCR, and TCRdb holds only the in-frame ones, with some missing. This table has 70,000 to 90,000 clones, around 84% appearing once. Sequencing used peripheral blood, obtained from a patient treated with radiotherapy plus ipilimumab. This chain connects TRBV7-8 to TRBJ1-6, with 8 bases aligning to TRBD1. The receptor's source is a human donor with non-small cell lung cancer who had stable disease on radiotherapy plus ipilimumab. CDR3: CASIDRGSYNSPLHF. Written as DNA, the CDR3 is TGTGCCAGCATAGACAGGGGCTCCTATAATTCACCCCTCCACTTT. The variable domain in full, with the rest retrieved from reference TRBV7-8 and TRBJ1-6, is GAGVSQSPRYKVAKRGQDVALRCDPISGHVSLFWYQQALGQGPEFLTYFQNEAQLDKSGLPSDRFFAERPEGSVSTLKIQRTQQEDSAVYLCASIDRGSYNSPLHFGNGTRLTVT.